This T cell receptor beta chain appears in the sequencing data of a study of CD8+ T cells in alopecia areata. As for the study in general: The drug, tofacitinib, lasted 6 to 18 months, followed by 6 months off drug.

Findings and caveats of the study: Any link of baseline CD8+ expansion to response, resting on one nonresponder, remains uncertain.

There are 14 residues in the CDR3. Germline V gene lookup returns CDR1 SEHNR and CDR2 FQNEAQ (reference sequence). The V gene lost 3 bases and the J gene lost 4 bases, with 12 bases spanning the gap. RNA was isolated and reverse transcribed to cDNA, the sequencing template. Sequenced by immunoSEQ multiplex PCR; TCRdb stores in-frame clones only, minus some. In the table there are roughly 180,000 clones, approximately 50% of which are singletons. On this clone: Antigen: not known.

The treatment was: oral pan-JAK inhibitor, 5-10 mg twice daily. The sequence came from a human donor with alopecia areata. The genes are TRBV7-9 and TRBJ2-5; TRBD1 might be the D (5 bases). The sequenced sample was CD8+ T cells sorted from blood, obtained at approximately week 52, from a patient treated with tofacitinib. The CDR3: CASSFQGPPETQYF. CDR3 DNA: TGTGCCAGCAGCTTCCAGGGCCCTCCAGAGACCCAGTACTTC.